Listed below are T cell receptor beta chains from one sample, sequenced in a study of shared clonotypes between healthy human individuals. Only in-frame clones appear in the TCRdb table, and some are missing; sequencing was by immunoSEQ multiplex PCR. The profile shows 2.5 million or so clones, around nine tenths of them singletons. The sample comprised naive CD4+ T cells sorted from blood. These TCRs come from a man between 18 and 29 years old in good health. Each CDR3 is given with its conserved first and last residue. A D gene is named only where the DNA matches it firmly. Size is stated for part of the rows, as once, few or many counts, or as a class when the clone is expanded.

d_call,v_call,clone_size,j_call,cdr3_aa,cdr3_nt
TRBD1,TRBV30,.,TRBJ1-4,CAWSRQGAMNEKLFF,TGTGCCTGGAGTAGACAGGGGGCGATGAATGAAAAACTGTTTTTT
TRBD1,TRBV29-1,.,TRBJ2-7,CSVGGTGLKGEQYF,TGCAGCGTTGGGGGGACAGGGTTAAAGGGCGAGCAGTACTTC
.,TRBV5-1,.,TRBJ1-5,CASSLGYEGGQPQHF,TGCGCCAGCAGCTTGGGTTATGAGGGAGGTCAGCCCCAGCATTTT
.,TRBV29-1,.,TRBJ2-1,CSVEGRGRANEQFF,TGCAGCGTTGAAGGGCGAGGGCGAGCCAATGAGCAGTTCTTC
TRBD1,TRBV7-2,.,TRBJ1-5,CASSRTGLGQPQHF,TGTGCCAGCAGTCGGACAGGGCTGGGTCAGCCCCAGCATTTT
.,TRBV7-2,.,TRBJ1-1,CASSLRRHETEAFF,TGTGCCAGCAGCTTAAGGCGTCACGAGACTGAAGCTTTCTTT
.,TRBV5-1,.,TRBJ2-5,CASSSGWGQETQYF,TGCGCCAGCAGCTCGGGCTGGGGCCAAGAGACCCAGTACTTC
.,TRBV2,.,TRBJ1-3,CASSVPRGPGNTIYF,TGTGCCAGCAGTGTACCCAGGGGACCCGGAAACACCATATATTTT
.,TRBV7-2,once,TRBJ1-5,CASSLQGGQPQHF,TGTGCCAGCAGCTTACAGGGAGGCCAGCCCCAGCATTTT
.,TRBV2,once,TRBJ2-7,CASSVLVREQYF,TGTGCCAGCAGTGTTCTTGTCCGCGAGCAGTACTTC
.,TRBV9,.,TRBJ2-7,CASSVAWGDQYEQYF,TGTGCCAGCAGCGTAGCCTGGGGAGATCAGTACGAGCAGTACTTC
TRBD1,TRBV5-4,.,TRBJ1-4,CASSKGQGEKLFF,TGTGCCAGCAGCAAGGGACAGGGCGAAAAACTGTTTTTT
.,TRBV5-6,.,TRBJ2-1,CASSLAGRYNEQFF,TGTGCCAGCAGCTTGGCCGGGCGGTACAATGAGCAGTTCTTC
TRBD2,TRBV5-1,few,TRBJ2-3,CASSTRTSGSTDTQYF,TGCGCCAGCAGCACCCGGACTAGCGGGAGCACAGATACGCAGTATTTT
TRBD2,TRBV4-3,.,TRBJ2-5,CASSQDGGRERKTQYF,TGCGCCAGCAGCCAAGATGGCGGGAGGGAAAGGAAGACCCAGTACTTC
TRBD1,TRBV29-1,.,TRBJ1-2,CSVGTGFNYGYTF,TGCAGCGTGGGGACAGGCTTTAACTATGGCTACACCTTC